This entry lists 3 T cell receptor beta chains sequenced from one sample in a study of blood T cell repertoires in COVID-19. Generated by immunoSEQ multiplex PCR, the TCRdb table keeps only in-frame clones and is missing some. Among some 76,000 clones listed, 80% to 90% were seen once. Sequences were obtained from peripheral blood. The receptors shown here come from an elderly man in a cohort sampled during active COVID-19.

The J gene is TRBJ1-3, the V gene TRBV6-1; 7 positions agree with TRBD1. Germline V lookup: CDR1 MNHNS, CDR2 SASEGT. The CDR3 has 16 amino acids. J gave up 8 bases and V 2 bases, and 12 bases lay outside the gene matches. The CDR3 loop reads CASSEIGTVLIDTIYF. CDR3 in DNA: TGTGCCAGCAGTGAAATCGGGACAGTCCTCATCGACACCATATATTTT.

The chain carries TRBV18 and TRBJ2-3; no reliable D call. V lost 5 bases, J lost 3 bases, and 15 bases lay in between. CDR1 is KGHSH and CDR2 is LQKENI in the germline V gene. CDR3 size: 15 residues. CDR3 sequence (DNA): TGTGCCAGCTCAGCGCAGGTGAAGAGAACAGATACGCAGTATTTT. Amino acids: CASSAQVKRTDTQYF.

The chain employs TRBV13 and TRBJ2-5; 10 positions match TRBD1. The CDR3 totals 15 residues. The junction had 2 bases not matched to a gene; V was cut back by 1 base and J by 3 bases. Germline values: CDR1 PRHDT, CDR2 FYEKMQ (reference sequence). The CDR3 coding sequence is TGTGCCAGCAGCTTAGTGGGGACAGGGGAAGAGACCCAGTACTTC. Its protein is CASSLVGTGEETQYF.